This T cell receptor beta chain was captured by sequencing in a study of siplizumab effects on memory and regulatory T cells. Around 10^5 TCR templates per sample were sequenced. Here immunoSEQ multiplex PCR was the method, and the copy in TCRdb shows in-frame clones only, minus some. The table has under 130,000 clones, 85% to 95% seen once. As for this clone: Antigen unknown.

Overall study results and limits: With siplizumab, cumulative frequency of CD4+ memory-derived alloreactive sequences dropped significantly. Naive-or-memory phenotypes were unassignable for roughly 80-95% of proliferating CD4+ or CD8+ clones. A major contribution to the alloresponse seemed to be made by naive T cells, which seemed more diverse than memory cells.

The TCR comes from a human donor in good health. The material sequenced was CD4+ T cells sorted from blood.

CDR3 sequence reads: CASRLRDHTSLEQYF. The DNA for the CDR3 is TGTGCCAGCAGGCTGAGGGATCACACTTCCCTCGAGCAGTACTTC. V is TRBV6-5 and J is TRBJ2-7, with D perhaps TRBD2 (5 bases). V was pared by 6 bases and J by 6 bases, with 21 bases between. Germline CDR1 reads MNHEY; CDR2 reads SVGAGI. The CDR3 loop spans 15 amino acids.